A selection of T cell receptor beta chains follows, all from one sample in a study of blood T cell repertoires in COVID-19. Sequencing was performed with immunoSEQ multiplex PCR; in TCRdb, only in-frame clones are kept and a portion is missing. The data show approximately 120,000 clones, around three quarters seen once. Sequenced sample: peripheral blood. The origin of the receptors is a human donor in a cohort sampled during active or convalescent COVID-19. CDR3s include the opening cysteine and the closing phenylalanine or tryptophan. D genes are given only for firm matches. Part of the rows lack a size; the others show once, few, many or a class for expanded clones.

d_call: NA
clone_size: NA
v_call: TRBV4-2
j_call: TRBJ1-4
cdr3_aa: CASSPITTEENEKLFF
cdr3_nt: TGTGCCAGCAGCCCCATCACTACGGAAGAAAATGAAAAACTGTTTTTT

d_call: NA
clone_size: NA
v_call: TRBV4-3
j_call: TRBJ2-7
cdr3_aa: CASSQVVGGEQYF
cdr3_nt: TGCGCCAGCAGCCAAGTGGTAGGGGGCGAGCAGTACTTC

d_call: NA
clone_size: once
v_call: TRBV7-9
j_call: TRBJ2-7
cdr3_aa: CASSRQNYEQYF
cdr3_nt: TGTGCCAGCAGCAGACAGAACTACGAGCAGTACTTC

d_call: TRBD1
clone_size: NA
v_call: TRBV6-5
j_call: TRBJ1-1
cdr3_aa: CAGSRGHGTEAFF
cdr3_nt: TGTGCCGGGAGCAGGGGGCACGGGACTGAAGCTTTCTTT

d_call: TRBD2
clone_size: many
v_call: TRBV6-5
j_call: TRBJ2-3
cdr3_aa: CASSRLAGGSYTQYF
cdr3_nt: TGTGCCAGCAGTAGACTAGCGGGAGGCTCATATACGCAGTATTTT

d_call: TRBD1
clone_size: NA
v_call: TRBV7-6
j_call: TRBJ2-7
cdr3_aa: CASSRSGTGIYEQYF
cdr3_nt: TGTGCCAGCAGCCGTTCCGGGACAGGCATCTACGAGCAGTACTTC

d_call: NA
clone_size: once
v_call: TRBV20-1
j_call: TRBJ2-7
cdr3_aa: CSASRGAGTFQF
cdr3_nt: TGCAGTGCTAGTAGAGGAGCCGGGACATTTCAGTTC

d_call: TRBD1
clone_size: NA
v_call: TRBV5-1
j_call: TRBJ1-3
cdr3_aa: CASSTETGSGNTIYF
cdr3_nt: TGCGCCAGCAGCACAGAGACAGGGTCTGGAAACACCATATATTTT

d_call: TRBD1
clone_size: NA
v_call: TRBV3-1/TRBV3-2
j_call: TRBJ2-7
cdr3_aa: CASSPDRDYEQYF
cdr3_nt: TGTGCCAGCAGCCCGGACAGGGACTACGAGCAGTACTTC

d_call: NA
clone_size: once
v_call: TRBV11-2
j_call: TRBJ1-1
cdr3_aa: CASSSRLMGNTEAFF
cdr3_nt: TGTGCCAGCAGCTCCCGACTTATGGGGAACACTGAAGCTTTCTTT

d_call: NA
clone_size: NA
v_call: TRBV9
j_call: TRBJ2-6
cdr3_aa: CASSVVGQGAGANVLTF
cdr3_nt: TGTGCCAGCAGCGTAGTAGGGCAGGGCGCTGGGGCCAACGTCCTGACTTTC

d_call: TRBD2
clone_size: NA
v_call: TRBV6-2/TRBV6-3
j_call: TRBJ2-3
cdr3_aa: CASSRISGGVSHTQYF
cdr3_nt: TGTGCCAGCAGTAGAATTAGCGGGGGAGTCTCCCATACGCAGTATTTT

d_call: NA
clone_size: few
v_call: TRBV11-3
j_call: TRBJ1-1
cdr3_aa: CASSSGVAEAFF
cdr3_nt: TGTGCCAGCAGCTCAGGGGTGGCTGAAGCTTTCTTT

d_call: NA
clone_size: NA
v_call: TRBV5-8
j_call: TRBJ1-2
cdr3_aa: CASSLTGTRVNYGYTF
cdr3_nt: TGTGCCAGCAGCTTAACGGGGACAAGGGTCAACTATGGCTACACCTTC

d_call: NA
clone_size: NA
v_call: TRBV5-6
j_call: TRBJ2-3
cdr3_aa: CASSLGWGDASTDTQYF
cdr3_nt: TGTGCCAGCAGCTTGGGCTGGGGGGACGCTAGCACAGATACGCAGTATTTT

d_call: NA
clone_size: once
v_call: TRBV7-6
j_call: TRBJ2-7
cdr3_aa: CASSLGPSANYEQYF
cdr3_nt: TGTGCCAGCAGCTTAGGTCCTAGCGCCAACTACGAGCAGTACTTC

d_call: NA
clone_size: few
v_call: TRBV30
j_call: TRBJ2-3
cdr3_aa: CAWSPGLTDTQYF
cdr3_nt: TGTGCCTGGAGTCCTGGCCTCACAGATACGCAGTATTTT

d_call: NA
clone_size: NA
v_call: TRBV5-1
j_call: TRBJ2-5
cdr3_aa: CASSSTVGHQETQYF
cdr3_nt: TGCGCCAGCAGCTCGACAGTGGGCCACCAAGAGACCCAGTACTTC

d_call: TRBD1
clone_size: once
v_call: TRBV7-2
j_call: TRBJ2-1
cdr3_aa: CASSLNLGRGRRNEQFF
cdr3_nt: TGTGCCAGCAGCTTAAATTTGGGCAGGGGGCGAAGGAATGAGCAGTTCTTC

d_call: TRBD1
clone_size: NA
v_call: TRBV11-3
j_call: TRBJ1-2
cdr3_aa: CASSPNARDRALTF
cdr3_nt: TGTGCCAGCAGCCCCAACGCCCGGGACAGGGCCCTCACCTTC

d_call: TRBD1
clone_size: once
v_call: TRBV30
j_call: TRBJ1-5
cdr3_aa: CAWKRRGREGQPQHF
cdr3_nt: TGTGCCTGGAAGCGGAGGGGGCGAGAGGGTCAGCCCCAGCATTTT

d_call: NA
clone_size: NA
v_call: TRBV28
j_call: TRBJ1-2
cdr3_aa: CASSPPVPGGSDGYTF
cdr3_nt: TGTGCCAGCAGTCCCCCGGTTCCGGGGGGCTCTGATGGCTACACCTTC

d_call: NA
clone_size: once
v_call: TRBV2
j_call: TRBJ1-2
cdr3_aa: CASTPGGTAYTF
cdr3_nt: TGTGCCAGCACCCCCGGGGGGACTGCCTACACCTTC

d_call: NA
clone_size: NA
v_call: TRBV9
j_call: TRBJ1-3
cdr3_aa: CASSVGSGVGNTIYF
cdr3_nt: TGTGCCAGCAGCGTAGGTTCAGGGGTCGGAAACACCATATATTTT

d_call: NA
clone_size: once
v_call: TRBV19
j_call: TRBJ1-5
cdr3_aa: CASIGSDSNQPQHF
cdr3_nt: TGTGCCAGTATCGGGAGTGATAGCAATCAGCCCCAGCATTTT

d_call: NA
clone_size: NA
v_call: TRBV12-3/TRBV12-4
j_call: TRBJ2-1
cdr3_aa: CASRNRGGNEQFF
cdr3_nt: TGTGCCAGCAGAAACAGGGGGGGGAATGAGCAGTTCTTC

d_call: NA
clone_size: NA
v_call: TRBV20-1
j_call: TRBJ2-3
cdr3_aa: CSASLREASTDTQYF
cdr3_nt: TGCAGTGCTAGTCTTAGGGAGGCCAGCACAGATACGCAGTATTTT

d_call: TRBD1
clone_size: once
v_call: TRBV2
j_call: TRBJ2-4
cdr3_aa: CASRGDGTGLNIQYF
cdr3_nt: TGTGCCAGCAGGGGGGACGGGACAGGCTTAAACATTCAGTACTTC

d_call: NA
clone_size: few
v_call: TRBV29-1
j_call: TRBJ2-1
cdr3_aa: CSVPRGVRGEQFF
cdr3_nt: TGCAGCGTCCCTCGCGGGGTCCGGGGGGAGCAGTTCTTC

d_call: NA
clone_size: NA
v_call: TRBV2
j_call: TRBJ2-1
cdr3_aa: CASSAQQAMSYNEQFF
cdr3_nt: TGTGCCAGCAGTGCCCAACAGGCGATGTCCTACAATGAGCAGTTCTTC

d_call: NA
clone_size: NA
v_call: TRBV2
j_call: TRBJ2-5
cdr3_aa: CASGTLKETQYF
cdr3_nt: TGTGCCAGTGGGACACTGAAAGAGACCCAGTACTTC